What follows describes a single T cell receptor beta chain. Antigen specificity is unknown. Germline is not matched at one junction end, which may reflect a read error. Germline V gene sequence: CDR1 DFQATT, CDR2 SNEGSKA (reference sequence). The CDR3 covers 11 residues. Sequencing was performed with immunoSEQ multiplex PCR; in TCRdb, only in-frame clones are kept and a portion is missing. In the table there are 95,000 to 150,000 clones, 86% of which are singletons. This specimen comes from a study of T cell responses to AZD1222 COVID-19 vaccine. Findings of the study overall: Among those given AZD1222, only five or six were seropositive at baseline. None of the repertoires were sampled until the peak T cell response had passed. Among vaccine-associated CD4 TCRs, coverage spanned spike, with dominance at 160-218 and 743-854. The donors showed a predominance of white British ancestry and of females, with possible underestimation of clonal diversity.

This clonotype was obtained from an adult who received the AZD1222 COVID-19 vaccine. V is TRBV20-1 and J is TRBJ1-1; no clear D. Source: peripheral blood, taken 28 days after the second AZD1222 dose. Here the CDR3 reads CSAPMNTEVFF. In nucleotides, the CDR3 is TGCAGTGCCCCAATGAACACTGAAGTTTTCTTT.